Included here is one T cell receptor beta chain sequence, with context. Its antigen is undetermined. The data were obtained in a study of Ad26.COV2.S vaccination and SARS-CoV-2 variants. About the study: Once or twice, 56 days apart, Ad26.COV2.S was delivered intramuscularly.

Broader study findings: Breadth of non-spike TCRs did not differ between vaccinees and placebo recipients.

The treatment here: some 20 received Ad26.COV2.S at low or high dose, single or two shots; about 5 received placebo; per-sample allocation not given. On day 63 after the first injection, vaccine and placebo recipients gave samples. In Boston, the donor was an adult between 18-55 years of age. Here immunoSEQ multiplex PCR was the method, and the copy in TCRdb shows in-frame clones only, minus some. The sample includes hundreds of thousands of clones, about 88% seen only once; the top ten take 5.5% to 7%. The CDR3 length is 15 residues. Germline V gene lookup returns CDR1 LGHDT and CDR2 YNNKEL (reference sequence). Trimming stripped 3 bases from V and 3 bases from J, with 13 bases between.

Sequenced material: peripheral blood, taken in a trial of Ad26.COV2.S vaccine versus placebo. This rearrangement joins TRBV3-1 (or the pseudogene TRBV3-2) to TRBJ2-3; TRBD1 might be the D (6 bases). The TCR sequence derives from a person between 18 and 60 years old who received the Ad26.COV2.S COVID-19 vaccine or a placebo. CDR3: CASSQQGQTTDTQYF. The CDR3 DNA reads TGTGCCAGCAGCCAGCAAGGACAGACTACAGATACGCAGTATTTT.